A selection of T cell receptor beta chains follows, all from one sample in a study of T cells in Graves' hyperthyroidism and ophthalmopathy. Via MiXCR, TCRdb re-called the multiplex PCR reads, giving one row per CDR3 protein. The sample records around 450,000 distinct CDR3 sequences, roughly 15% being singletons. The sample taken for sequencing was blood. The receptors derive from a woman aged 18-30 years with Graves' hyperthyroidism. CDR3s include the opening cysteine and the closing phenylalanine or tryptophan. The D gene is left open where the match is weak. Clone size is stated in some rows and not others, as once, few, many or a class when expanded.

d_gene,v_gene,abundance,j_gene,CDR3aa,CDR3nt
-,TRBV7-9,few,TRBJ1-5,CASSPTLSNQPQHF,TGTGCCAGCAGCCCGACACTTAGCAATCAGCCCCAGCATTTT
TRBD2,TRBV7-8,few,TRBJ2-1,CASSLAGRSGSSEQFF,TGTGCCAGCAGCTTAGCGGGACGGAGCGGGAGTAGTGAGCAGTTCTTC
TRBD2,TRBV6-2/TRBV6-3,many,TRBJ2-5,CASCPSGSSETQYF,TGTGCCAGTTGTCCTAGCGGGAGTTCGGAGACCCAGTACTTC
TRBD2,TRBV4-2,many,TRBJ2-5,CASSQTSGRFGETQYF,TGTGCCAGCAGCCAAACTAGCGGGAGGTTTGGAGAGACCCAGTACTTC
TRBD1,TRBV3-1,many,TRBJ1-2,CASSQISVGGAYGYTF,TGTGCCAGCAGCCAAATCTCCGTAGGGGGCGCATATGGCTACACCTTC
-,TRBV12-3/TRBV12-4,many,TRBJ1-1,CASSEPHSNTEAFF,TGTGCCAGCAGTGAACCTCACTCGAACACTGAAGCTTTCTTT
-,TRBV6-2/TRBV6-3,-,TRBJ2-2,CASTDDVGELFF,TGTGCCAGCACCGACGATGTCGGGGAGCTGTTTTTT
-,TRBV10-1,many,TRBJ2-3,CASSESGIRTDTQYF,TGCGCCAGCAGTGAGTCAGGGATACGCACAGATACGCAGTATTTT
TRBD1,TRBV4-2,-,TRBJ2-2,CASSQDQGQPHGELFF,TGTGCCAGCAGCCAAGACCAGGGACAGCCTCACGGGGAGCTGTTTTTT
TRBD1,TRBV27,-,TRBJ1-1,CASSFLPGQGSTEAFF,TGTGCCAGCAGTTTCTTGCCGGGACAGGGGAGCACTGAAGCTTTCTTT
TRBD2,TRBV5-1,many,TRBJ2-7,CASSGLAGSYEQYF,TGCGCCAGCAGCGGGCTAGCGGGATCCTACGAGCAGTACTTC
-,TRBV6-2/TRBV6-3,-,TRBJ2-3,CASSPARTDITDTQYF,TGTGCCAGCAGCCCCGCGCGAACGGATATCACAGATACGCAGTATTTT
-,TRBV6-4,-,TRBJ2-5,CASSDGQGNQETQYF,TGTGCCAGCAGTGACGGGCAGGGAAATCAAGAGACCCAGTACTTC
-,TRBV28,-,TRBJ2-7,CASRAVPGPYEQYF,TGTGCCAGCAGGGCTGTCCCGGGCCCCTACGAGCAGTACTTC
-,TRBV28,few,TRBJ1-1,CASTGVLGAFF,TGTGCCAGCACCGGTGTCTTGGGAGCTTTCTTT